Below are 28 T cell receptor beta chains sequenced from a single sample in a study of cytomegalovirus exposure and HLA in healthy donors. PCR involved 60 Vbeta and 13 Jbeta primers. Sequencing was performed with immunoSEQ multiplex PCR; in TCRdb, only in-frame clones are kept and a portion is missing. The sample includes 150,000 to 200,000 clones, over 70% of them seen just once. Material: PBMCs. The receptors were gathered from a woman in her twenties or thirties in good health and CMV-seropositive.

V is TRBV6-5 and J is TRBJ2-5, with a weak D call TRBD2 (6 bases). CDR3 length equals 15 residues. Germline CDR1 reads MNHEY; CDR2 reads SVGAGI. V was pared by 6 bases and J by 4 bases, with 18 bases between. CDR3 protein: CASRAGLRVGETQYF. CDR3 in DNA: TGTGCCAGCAGGGCGGGACTCCGGGTGGGAGAGACCCAGTACTTC.

The rearrangement uses TRBV5-6 and TRBJ2-5; tentative D call: TRBD1 (6 bases). V lost 4 bases, J lost 5 bases, and 12 bases lay in between. CDR1 SGHDT and CDR2 YYEEEE come from the germline V gene. There are 13 residues in the CDR3. The CDR3 region has the DNA TGTGCCAGCAGCCTGGACAGTCCGGAGACCCAGTACTTC. Translating it yields CASSLDSPETQYF. Together with reference TRBV5-6 and TRBJ2-5, the CDR3 gives the full variable domain: DAGVTQSPTHLIKTRGQQVTLRCSPKSGHDTVSWYQQALGQGPQFIFQYYEEEERQRGNFPDRFSGHQFPNYSSELNVNALLLGDSALYLCASSLDSPETQYFGPGTRLLVL.

The V gene is TRBV6-1, the J gene TRBJ2-7, with 8 bases fitting TRBD2. This CDR3 contains 17 residues. V was pared by 0 bases and J by 5 bases, with 12 bases of the junction left unmatched. The germline CDR1 and CDR2 sequences are MNHNS and SASEGT. CDR3 coding DNA: TGTGCCAGCAGTGAAGCGCCCGGGACTAGAAGTAGCAACGAGCAGTACTTC. The encoded protein is CASSEAPGTRSSNEQYF.

The V call is TRBV28, the J call TRBJ1-4, with 7 nucleotides matching TRBD1. CDR3 length: 18 residues. CDR1 is MDHEN and CDR2 is SYDVKM in the germline V gene. J gave up 0 bases and V 5 bases, and 12 bases lay outside the gene matches. The CDR3 reads CASSPGQAVIATNEKLFF. As DNA, the CDR3 is TGTGCCAGCAGTCCCGGACAGGCCGTTATTGCAACTAATGAAAAACTGTTTTTT.

The rearrangement links TRBV4-1 to TRBJ2-7; 9 positions match TRBD2. CDR3 size: 16 residues. The germline gives CDR1 MGHRA, CDR2 YSYEKL. The trim removed 1 base at V and 7 bases at J, leaving 11 bases unmatched. CDR3 DNA: TGCGCCAGCAGCCAAGTGAACTGGCGGGAGGGAGGGGAGCAGTACTTC. It is translated as CASSQVNWREGGEQYF.

This clone appeared a few times. This chain joins TRBV5-4 and TRBJ1-2; TRBD1 matches 12 bases. Germline assignment: CDR1 SGHNT and CDR2 YYREEE (reference sequence). The CDR3 is made up of 20 amino acids. V dropped 0 bases and J dropped 4; count of bases not matched to a gene: 16. The CDR3 reads CASSLDQPWDRGLGGYGYTF. Here the CDR3 DNA reads TGTGCCAGCAGCTTGGACCAACCCTGGGACAGGGGGCTAGGTGGCTATGGCTACACCTTC.

V and J are TRBV5-4 and TRBJ2-2; TRBD2 might be the D (5 bases). V was pared by 1 base and J by 1 base, with 11 bases between. The germline gives CDR1 SGHNT, CDR2 YYREEE (reference sequence). The CDR3 has 16 amino acids. DNA for the CDR3: TGTGCCAGCAGCTTGCCCCCCGGGAAGAACACCGGGGAGCTGTTTTTT. Translated, it gives CASSLPPGKNTGELFF.

The chain joins TRBV6-5 to TRBJ1-1; 8 positions agree with TRBD1. Germline V gives CDR1 MNHEY, CDR2 SVGAGI. Losses at the gene ends were 7 bases for V and 0 bases for J; bases not matched to a gene: 4. The CDR3 extends over 14 amino acids. CDR3 sequence: CASIRTGLNTEAFF. The CDR3, as DNA: TGTGCCAGCATCCGGACAGGGCTGAACACTGAAGCTTTCTTT.

This clone has just one count. This chain uses TRBV5-4 with TRBJ1-2; tentatively, D is TRBD1 (6 bases). CDR1 SGHNT and CDR2 YYREEE come from the germline V gene (reference sequence). The CDR3 has 15 residues. The V and J ends lost 2 bases and 8 bases respectively, with 19 bases between them. The CDR3 DNA reads as TGTGCCAGCAGCTTAACAGGGCCTTCGATCGGGGGCTACACCTTC. Translation: CASSLTGPSIGGYTF.

J is TRBJ1-1 and V is TRBV4-1; 7 bases line up with TRBD1. Germline V CDR1 and CDR2: MGHRA, YSYEKL. This CDR3 has 16 residues. V shed 2 bases, J shed 5 bases, and the junction held 11 bases outside the gene matches. The CDR3 reads CASSQMSGQSWTEAFF. CDR3 nucleotide sequence: TGCGCCAGCAGCCAAATGTCGGGACAGTCGTGGACTGAAGCTTTCTTT.

The rearrangement links TRBV5-1 to TRBJ1-1, with D perhaps TRBD1 (5 bases). Trimming took 3 bases from V and 0 from J, leaving 15 bases between them. The germline gives CDR1 SGHRS, CDR2 YFSETQ. This CDR3 spans 16 amino acids. CDR3: CASSSTQLTVNTEAFF. CDR3 nucleotides: TGCGCCAGCAGCTCTACGCAATTGACAGTGAACACTGAAGCTTTCTTT.

V and J are TRBV10-3 and TRBJ1-4; 10 nucleotides match TRBD1. Trimming removed 0 bases from V and 5 bases from J; junction bases left unmatched: 3. The CDR3 loop spans 16 amino acids. Germline CDR1 and CDR2: ENHRY and SYGVKD. DNA of the CDR3: TGTGCCATCAGTGAGTCGAGGACAGGGGGAAATGAAAAACTGTTTTTT. This gives the protein CAISESRTGGNEKLFF.

J is TRBJ2-5 and V is TRBV27; 11 bases agree with TRBD2. Looked up from germline, CDR1 is MNHEY and CDR2 is SMNVEV (reference sequence). J gave up 4 bases and V 4 bases, and 8 bases lay outside the gene matches. The CDR3 spans 16 residues. CDR3 loop: CASSSPRLAGGETQYF. CDR3 nucleotide sequence: TGTGCCAGCAGTTCCCCCCGGCTAGCGGGAGGAGAGACCCAGTACTTC.

The CDR3 DNA follows: TGTGCCAGCAGTTCACAGGGGGCTGGAGGCACTGAAGCTTTCTTT. The encoded protein is CASSSQGAGGTEAFF. The chain is built from TRBV27 and TRBJ1-1; 9 bases are a match to TRBD1. Germline V gene data show CDR1 as MNHEY and CDR2 as SMNVEV (reference sequence). The CDR3 sequence is 15 residues long. The trim removed 4 bases at V and 4 bases at J, leaving 7 bases unmatched.

This clone was counted once. The rearrangement links TRBV25-1 to TRBJ1-2; D perhaps matches TRBD1 (5 bases). The CDR3 sequence is 15 residues long. V dropped 4 bases and J dropped 2 bases, with 14 bases sitting between them. Germline CDR1 is MGHDK and CDR2 is SYGVNS. The CDR3 DNA reads TGTGCCAGCAGTGGGTGGATCGGGGGGAACTATGGCTACACCTTC. Encoded protein: CASSGWIGGNYGYTF.

The chain employs TRBV19 and TRBJ2-5; tentatively, D is TRBD2 (6 bases). Per the germline V gene, CDR1 is LNHDA and CDR2 is SQIVND (reference sequence). The length of the CDR3 is 14 residues. The V end lost 5 bases, the J end lost 2 bases, and 12 bases lay between the germline ends. CDR3 sequence reads: CASSPWGLQETQYF. For the CDR3, the DNA is TGTGCCAGTAGTCCCTGGGGACTTCAAGAGACCCAGTACTTC.

The chain is built from TRBV7-2 and TRBJ2-3; 12 bases are a match to TRBD2. V shed 4 bases and J 1 base; nucleotides not matched to a gene: 3. Germline V gene sequence: CDR1 SGHTA, CDR2 FQGNSA. The CDR3 is 16 residues long. Here the CDR3 reads CASSSLAGGGTDTQYF. DNA of the CDR3: TGTGCCAGCAGCTCCCTAGCGGGAGGGGGCACAGATACGCAGTATTTT.

The rearrangement joins TRBV7-9 to TRBJ2-5, with TRBD2 matching 7 bases. CDR1 is SEHNR and CDR2 is FQNEAQ in the germline V gene (reference sequence). The CDR3 is made up of 16 amino acids. With 4 bases clipped from V and 0 bases from J, the junction kept 8 bases outside the gene matches. The CDR3, as DNA: TGTGCCAGCAGCTCCTCGGGGGGAGTATACCAAGAGACCCAGTACTTC. This gives the protein CASSSSGGVYQETQYF. Based on the CDR3 plus reference TRBV7-9 and TRBJ2-5, the full variable domain is DTGVSQNPRHKITKRGQNVTFRCDPISEHNRLYWYRQTLGQGPEFLTYFQNEAQLEKSRLLSDRFSAERPKGSFSTLEIQRTEQGDSAMYLCASSSSGGVYQETQYFGPGTRLLVL.

The gene calls are TRBV5-1 and TRBJ2-5; 8 bases match TRBD2. Germline CDR1 is SGHRS and CDR2 is YFSETQ. Unmatched junction bases numbered 3, after V lost 1 base and J lost 1 base. The CDR3 length is 15 residues. The CDR3 DNA sequence: TGCGCCAGCAGCTTGAGCGGGAGTTCCCAAGAGACCCAGTACTTC. Amino acids: CASSLSGSSQETQYF.

The chain links TRBV11-3 to TRBJ2-7; D is unclear. This CDR3 has 14 amino acids. V was clipped by 1 base and J by 0 bases, with 7 bases between them. Germline assignment: CDR1 SGHNT and CDR2 YENEEA. The CDR3 loop is CASSLVASSYEQYF. Written as DNA, the CDR3 is TGTGCCAGCAGCTTAGTAGCAAGCTCCTACGAGCAGTACTTC.

The rearrangement links TRBV27 to TRBJ2-7; TRBD1 might be the D (6 bases). The V gene lost 5 bases and the J gene lost 5 bases, with 16 bases spanning the gap. CDR3 length: 14 amino acids. From germline, CDR1 is MNHEY and CDR2 SMNVEV (reference sequence). CDR3 protein: CASSQQGLINEQYF. DNA of the CDR3: TGTGCCAGCAGTCAACAGGGTTTAATCAACGAGCAGTACTTC.

The rearrangement uses TRBV7-8 and TRBJ1-3; the D gene is possibly TRBD1 (5 bases). V lost 5 bases and J lost 2, with 16 bases in between. The germline V gene has CDR1 SGHVS and CDR2 FQNEAQ. The CDR3 consists of 16 residues. CDR3 region: CASSITTAIAGNTIYF. CDR3 DNA sequence: TGTGCCAGCAGCATAACGACAGCGATTGCTGGAAACACCATATATTTT.

This chain links TRBV4-2 with TRBJ2-5; 10 bases fit TRBD2. The CDR3 runs to 19 residues. Germline CDR1 and CDR2: LGHNA and YNFKEQ. The J segment lost 5 bases and the V segment lost 0 bases, leaving 15 bases of the junction unmatched. CDR3 region: CASSQDPAGLAGGGETQYF. For the CDR3, the DNA is TGTGCCAGCAGCCAAGATCCCGCGGGGTTAGCGGGAGGAGGGGAGACCCAGTACTTC.

The V gene is TRBV7-8, the J gene TRBJ2-3; TRBD2 agrees at 7 bases. The CDR3 contains 17 residues. V was pared by 5 bases and J by 0 bases, with 11 bases of the junction left unmatched. The germline V gene encodes CDR1 SGHVS and CDR2 FQNEAQ. The CDR3 is CASSPYGERGSTDTQYF. For the CDR3, the DNA is TGTGCCAGCAGCCCATACGGGGAGCGGGGAAGCACAGATACGCAGTATTTT.

The J gene is TRBJ2-7, the V gene TRBV18; 8 nucleotides line up with TRBD1. Germline loops: CDR1 KGHSH, CDR2 LQKENI. V was pared by 3 bases and J by 7 bases, with 8 bases of the junction left unmatched. This CDR3 region has 14 residues. CDR3 coding DNA: TGTGCCAGCTCACCTAGGGACAGGAGGGAGGAGCAGTACTTC. Translated, it gives CASSPRDRREEQYF.

This clone was detected only a few times. The gene calls are TRBV5-1 and TRBJ2-1; 9 bases match TRBD1. Losses at the gene ends were 5 bases for V and 9 bases for J; bases not matched to a gene: 9. CDR3 size: 14 residues. Germline V gene sequence: CDR1 SGHRS, CDR2 YFSETQ. In DNA form, the CDR3 reads TGCGCCAGCAGTCCCATACAGGGGGCGCTTGAGCAGTTCTTC. Protein: CASSPIQGALEQFF.

This clone was picked up one time. The chain is built from TRBV5-6 and TRBJ1-2, with D perhaps matching TRBD1 (5 bases). The CDR3 is 13 amino acids. Trimming pared 4 bases from V and 3 bases from J, leaving 10 bases between. Germline loops: CDR1 SGHDT, CDR2 YYEEEE. CDR3: CASSTAGYYGYTF. The CDR3 region has the DNA TGTGCCAGCAGCACGGCAGGGTACTATGGCTACACCTTC.

The chain combines TRBV7-7 with TRBJ2-2; TRBD1 matches 7 bases. Germline values: CDR1 SSHAT, CDR2 FNYEAQ (reference sequence). With 1 base clipped from V and 5 bases from J, the junction kept 4 bases outside the gene matches. This CDR3 region has 15 residues. The CDR3 DNA reads as TGTGCCAGCAGCTTAGTGACAGGGTTAACCGGGGAGCTGTTTTTT. Protein: CASSLVTGLTGELFF.